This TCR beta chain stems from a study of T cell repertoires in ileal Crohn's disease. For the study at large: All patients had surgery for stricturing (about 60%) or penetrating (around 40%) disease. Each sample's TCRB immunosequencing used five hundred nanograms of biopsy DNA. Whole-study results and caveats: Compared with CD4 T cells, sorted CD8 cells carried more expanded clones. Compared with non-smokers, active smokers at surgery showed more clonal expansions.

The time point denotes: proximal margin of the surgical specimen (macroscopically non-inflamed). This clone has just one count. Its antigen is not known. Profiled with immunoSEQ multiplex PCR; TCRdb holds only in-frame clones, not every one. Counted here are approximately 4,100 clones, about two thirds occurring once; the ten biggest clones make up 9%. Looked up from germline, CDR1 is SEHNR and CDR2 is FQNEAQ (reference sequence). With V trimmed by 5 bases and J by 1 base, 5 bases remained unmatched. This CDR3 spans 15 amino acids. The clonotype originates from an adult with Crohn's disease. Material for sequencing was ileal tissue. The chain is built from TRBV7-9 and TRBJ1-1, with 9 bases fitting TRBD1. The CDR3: CASSAGQGKNTEAFF. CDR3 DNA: TGTGCCAGCAGCGCCGGACAGGGGAAGAACACTGAAGCTTTCTTT.